The rows below give T cell receptor beta chains drawn from one sample of a study of Ad26.COV2.S vaccination and SARS-CoV-2 variants. Generated by immunoSEQ multiplex PCR, the TCRdb table keeps only in-frame clones and is missing some. The table has more than 400,000 clones, around 91% seen once; the top ten hold about 4.4%. Sequenced here: peripheral blood, sampled in a trial of Ad26.COV2.S vaccine versus placebo. These TCRs come from a person between 18 and 59 years old who received the Ad26.COV2.S COVID-19 vaccine or a placebo. Both conserved end residues are part of each CDR3. The D gene is left open where the match is weak. Size is stated for part of the rows, as once, few or many counts, or as a class when the clone is expanded.

d_call,clone_size,v_call,j_call,cdr3_aa,cdr3_nt
-,-,TRBV27,TRBJ1-1,CASSLGPGAPSTEAFF,TGTGCCAGCAGCCTGGGTCCCGGGGCCCCATCCACTGAAGCTTTCTTT
-,-,TRBV6-6,TRBJ2-7,CASCSPGLSSYEQYF,TGTGCCAGCTGCTCACCTGGACTCAGCTCCTACGAGCAGTACTTC
TRBD2,-,TRBV7-3,TRBJ2-5,CASRPTGLGEETQYF,TGTGCCAGCAGACCTACGGGACTAGGGGAGGAGACCCAGTACTTC
-,-,TRBV10-3,TRBJ2-1,CAAGATDNEQFF,TGTGCCGCGGGGGCCACGGACAATGAGCAGTTCTTC
TRBD1,-,TRBV5-5,TRBJ2-7,CASSLVQGVREQYF,TGTGCCAGCAGCTTGGTACAGGGGGTGAGGGAGCAGTACTTC
-,few,TRBV2,TRBJ2-3,CASSGSAGDTQYF,TGTGCCAGCAGTGGGTCAGCGGGAGATACGCAGTATTTT
TRBD1,-,TRBV28,TRBJ2-1,CASSVPTGTSSYNEQFF,TGTGCCAGCAGTGTGCCGACAGGGACGAGCTCCTACAATGAGCAGTTCTTC
-,-,TRBV3-1/TRBV3-2,TRBJ2-7,CASSPPDGYEQYF,TGTGCCAGCAGCCCCCCTGATGGGTACGAGCAGTACTTC
TRBD1,-,TRBV19,TRBJ2-7,CASSIGQGFDEQYF,TGTGCCAGTAGTATTGGACAGGGGTTCGACGAGCAGTACTTC
-,once,TRBV2,TRBJ1-2,CATPPGRDGYTF,TGTGCCACCCCGCCGGGCAGGGATGGCTACACCTTC
-,-,TRBV7-2,TRBJ1-5,CASSLVGEGQPQHF,TGTGCCAGCAGCTTAGTTGGAGAAGGCCAGCCCCAGCATTTT
TRBD2,-,TRBV5-8,TRBJ2-7,CASRYGLAGTYEQYF,TGTGCCAGCAGATACGGACTAGCGGGAACCTACGAGCAGTACTTC
-,-,TRBV28,TRBJ1-1,CASKGGVSTEAFF,TGTGCCAGCAAGGGGGGCGTGAGCACTGAAGCTTTCTTT
-,-,TRBV27,TRBJ2-5,CASRGSGQETQYF,TGTGCCAGCAGGGGGTCAGGACAAGAGACCCAGTACTTC
TRBD2,-,TRBV19,TRBJ2-4,CASSLQTSGSNIQYF,TGTGCCAGTAGTCTTCAGACTAGCGGGAGCAACATTCAGTACTTC
TRBD2,-,TRBV3-1/TRBV3-2,TRBJ2-4,CASSPPRTSGRLAKNIQYF,TGTGCCAGCAGCCCGCCAAGGACTAGCGGGAGGCTAGCCAAAAACATTCAGTACTTC
-,-,TRBV6-5,TRBJ1-3,CASSYTPGALGNTIYF,TGTGCCAGCAGTTATACCCCGGGGGCGCTTGGAAACACCATATATTTT
TRBD2,-,TRBV6-6,TRBJ2-2,CASSRLAGGPSSNTGELFF,TGTGCCAGCAGTCGACTAGCGGGAGGGCCCTCCTCGAACACCGGGGAGCTGTTTTTT
-,-,TRBV4-1,TRBJ1-6,CASRGDRSSYNSPLHF,TGCGCCAGCAGAGGGGACCGAAGCTCCTATAATTCACCCCTCCACTTT
TRBD2,-,TRBV2,TRBJ2-3,CASSLSGRAADTQYF,TGTGCCAGCAGTCTCAGCGGGAGGGCCGCAGATACGCAGTATTTT
-,-,TRBV5-1,TRBJ2-1,CASSLDVAGRYNEQFF,TGCGCCAGCAGCTTGGACGTGGCGGGCAGGTACAATGAGCAGTTCTTC
TRBD2,once,TRBV7-6,TRBJ2-7,CASSLEGGPYEQYF,TGTGCCAGCAGCTTAGAGGGAGGGCCCTACGAGCAGTACTTC
TRBD1,-,TRBV28,TRBJ2-7,CASSLGQIYEQYF,TGTGCCAGCAGTTTGGGACAGATCTACGAGCAGTACTTC
-,-,TRBV10-3,TRBJ1-5,CAIRQYEDQPQHF,TGTGCCATCAGGCAGTATGAGGATCAGCCCCAGCATTTT
-,once,TRBV27,TRBJ1-2,CASSFGPGGAQGNYGYTF,TGTGCCAGCAGTTTTGGCCCGGGGGGGGCGCAGGGGAACTATGGCTACACCTTC
-,-,TRBV2,TRBJ1-1,CASIPRGASTEAFF,TGTGCCAGCATACCTCGGGGAGCGAGCACTGAAGCTTTCTTT
TRBD1,-,TRBV19,TRBJ2-1,CASSIGTGSSYNEQFF,TGTGCCAGTAGTATAGGGACAGGGAGCTCCTACAATGAGCAGTTCTTC
-,-,TRBV30,TRBJ1-4,CAWSFRDEKLFF,TGTGCCTGGAGTTTCAGGGATGAAAAACTGTTTTTT
-,-,TRBV5-1,TRBJ1-2,CASSLGNYGYTF,TGCGCCAGCAGCTTGGGAAACTATGGCTACACCTTC
TRBD2,-,TRBV28,TRBJ2-5,CASNPGGETQYF,TGTGCCAGCAATCCCGGGGGGGAGACCCAGTACTTC
TRBD2,-,TRBV7-3,TRBJ2-5,CASSSTGLAGETQYF,TGTGCCAGCAGCTCAACAGGACTAGCGGGAGAGACCCAGTACTTC
TRBD2,-,TRBV7-3,TRBJ2-1,CASSLAGLADNEQFF,TGTGCCAGCAGCTTAGCGGGACTAGCGGACAATGAGCAGTTCTTC
TRBD2,once,TRBV7-8,TRBJ2-3,CASSSGLAGLAFQDTQYF,TGTGCCAGCAGCTCCGGACTAGCGGGATTGGCCTTTCAAGATACGCAGTATTTT
-,-,TRBV10-3,TRBJ2-2,CAISERLDRKNTGELFF,TGTGCCATCAGTGAGCGCCTTGACAGGAAGAACACCGGGGAGCTGTTTTTT
TRBD1,-,TRBV4-1,TRBJ2-7,CASSPGQTYEQYF,TGCGCCAGCAGCCCGGGACAGACCTACGAGCAGTACTTC
-,-,TRBV24-1,TRBJ2-3,CATSDPDTDTQYF,TGTGCCACCAGTGACCCAGACACAGATACGCAGTATTTT
-,-,TRBV10-3,TRBJ1-1,CAISALWGNTEAFF,TGTGCCATCAGTGCGTTATGGGGGAACACTGAAGCTTTCTTT
-,-,TRBV19,TRBJ1-1,CASSNQGGNTEAFF,TGTGCCAGTAGTAATCAGGGAGGGAACACTGAAGCTTTCTTT
-,-,TRBV11-1,TRBJ2-3,CASRDPGQSTDTQYF,TGTGCCAGCAGGGATCCGGGACAAAGCACAGATACGCAGTATTTT
-,-,TRBV5-6,TRBJ1-5,CASSLVPGPNQPQHF,TGTGCCAGCAGCTTGGTGCCAGGGCCCAATCAGCCCCAGCATTTT
-,-,TRBV29-1,TRBJ1-2,CSVEWPGAGYTF,TGCAGCGTTGAATGGCCAGGGGCTGGCTACACCTTC
-,-,TRBV7-9,TRBJ1-1,CASSTLQGNTEAFF,TGTGCCAGCAGCACCTTACAGGGTAACACTGAAGCTTTCTTT
-,-,TRBV5-1,TRBJ2-3,CASSLGAAPSTDTQYF,TGCGCCAGCAGCTTGGGGGCAGCTCCTAGCACAGATACGCAGTATTTT
TRBD2,once,TRBV4-3,TRBJ2-1,CASSQDISAGTYNEQFF,TGCGCCAGCAGCCAAGATATTTCAGCGGGAACTTACAATGAGCAGTTCTTC
TRBD2,-,TRBV29-1,TRBJ2-7,CSVGTTSPYEQYF,TGCAGCGTCGGGACTACCTCCCCCTACGAGCAGTACTTC
TRBD2,-,TRBV6-2/TRBV6-3,TRBJ2-7,CASSIGLAGAYEQYF,TGTGCCAGCAGTATTGGACTAGCGGGAGCCTACGAGCAGTACTTC
-,few,TRBV19,TRBJ2-1,CASSTLGSSYNEQFF,TGTGCCAGTAGTACGCTAGGGAGCTCCTACAATGAGCAGTTCTTC
-,-,TRBV10-3,TRBJ1-4,CAIRGGQKGEKLFF,TGTGCCATTCGAGGAGGACAGAAAGGGGAAAAACTGTTTTTT
-,once,TRBV28,TRBJ2-7,CASSPGLFYEQYF,TGTGCCAGCAGTCCCGGACTCTTCTACGAGCAGTACTTC
TRBD1,-,TRBV19,TRBJ2-7,CASSGQGNYEQYF,TGTGCCAGTAGTGGACAGGGAAATTACGAGCAGTACTTC
TRBD1,-,TRBV7-8,TRBJ1-4,CASSAEDRGFGKLFF,TGTGCCAGCAGCGCAGAGGACAGGGGGTTCGGGAAACTGTTTTTT